The sequence of this T cell receptor beta chain was determined in a study of T cells in localized non-small cell lung cancer (TCRdb year 2020). About the full investigation: Comparing tumors with uninvolved tumor-adjacent lungs, the study looked at the T cell repertoires of 220 or so patients with early-stage NSCLC. All 250 or so NSCLC patients in the cohort were treatment-naive and had localized lung tumors that were resected. Of the NSCLC patients, roughly 130 were male and approximately 100 were female, and the mean age was approximately 69 years. Beyond this particular receptor, the publication reports: Uninvolved tumor-adjacent lung showed the highest T cell clonality, higher than tumor, which suggests more focused antigenic responses in the uninvolved tumor-adjacent lung. A median of around 60 of the top 100 tumor clones turned up in the paired uninvolved adjacent lung, and 25 to 35 of those clones also ranked among the top 100 of that same adjacent lung. Because of the exploratory design, TCR variables were selected using unadjusted p-values without false-discovery rate correction. Because multi-region sequencing of the tumors was not done, intratumor heterogeneity could not be ruled out. Higher blood T cell density associated with longer overall survival, while higher adjacent-lung clonality associated with shorter survival.

The immunoSEQ Assay was used to sequence TCR beta CDR3 regions from DNA. The authors processed their data as follows. To compute T cell density, TCR beta template counts were normalized to usable DNA, which was estimated by amplifying housekeeping genes. Richness was estimated with the preseqR package, extrapolating to 400,000 templates for PBMC samples and 120,000 templates for tissue samples. Clonality was defined by subtracting Pielou's evenness from one. To identify tissue-enriched TCRs, differential abundance testing was run on productive amino-acid clonotypes with a minimum total count of 5 and an alpha of 0.1. The Jaccard Index and the Morisita Overlap Index were used to quantify repertoire overlap between compartments. TCR beta CDR3s were clustered by GLIPH together with public tetramer-defined viral CDR3s, and at least three viral sequences plus V-gene enrichment were required for viral motifs. As stored in TCRdb, this immuneACCESS dataset retains in-frame rearrangements with V and J assigned. A fraction of the clones does not appear; measured against another copy, unresolved V genes explain less than half of the discrepancy, and the remainder lacks a known reason. V, J and clone size are those of that table, while D and trimming were read from the DNA. This sample holds roughly 30,000 clones; around 94% were observed only once. The ten biggest clones cover over 0.6% of the sample.

With respect to this clone: Its antigen is currently not known. Nothing much larger sits one base from this clone, and base qualities are not available.

Including cysteine and phenylalanine, the CDR3 has 15 amino acids. The entry retains the CDR3 DNA only, 45 bases that are in frame from base 1. The germline V gene (reference sequence) specifies LNHDA as CDR1 and SQIVND as CDR2. Relative to germline, V is 5 bases shorter and J is 5 bases shorter, with 16 bases between their ends. At diagnosis, tumor, uninvolved tumor-adjacent lung and peripheral blood were collected and then preserved as a mix of FFPE and fresh-frozen material. Blood samples were analyzed as peripheral blood mononuclear cells for TCR repertoire profiling. This sample comprised peripheral blood, obtained before any cancer treatment. This receptor chain uses TRBV19 and TRBJ1-5; the best D guess is TRBD1, with 6 bases matching. The receptor's source is a woman aged 40-70 years with stage I lung adenocarcinoma. The CDR3 in this case is CASSPLGGTHQPQHF. The sequenced DNA: TGTGCCAGTAGTCCCCTGGGGGGGACACATCAGCCCCAGCATTTT.